These 29 T cell receptor beta chains share one sample of origin, sequenced in a study of cytomegalovirus exposure and HLA in healthy donors. The PCR used 60 Vbeta and 13 Jbeta primers. Clones were sequenced by immunoSEQ multiplex PCR, and TCRdb holds only the in-frame ones, with some missing. The sample includes some 110,000 clones, around two thirds seen only once; the top ten take 4% to 5.5%. Sequences were obtained from PBMCs. The receptor source for this set is a man in his sixties in good health and CMV-seropositive.

This chain links TRBV6-5 with TRBJ1-3; D not certain. This CDR3 is built from 15 residues. The V end lost 5 bases, the J end lost 0 bases, and 11 bases lay between the germline ends. CDR1 is MNHEY, CDR2 SVGAGI, per germline. CDR3 region: CASSRYKSSGNTIYF. CDR3 nucleotide sequence: TGTGCCAGCAGTCGATACAAAAGCTCTGGAAACACCATATATTTT.

The table lists this clone with a few counts. The chain uses TRBV10-3 and TRBJ2-7; 8 nucleotides agree with TRBD1. The V and J ends lost 4 bases and 1 base, in that order; junction bases with no gene match: 3. The CDR3 has 14 amino acids. The germline gives CDR1 ENHRY, CDR2 SYGVKD. The CDR3 loop reads CAISGYRGSYEQYF. The CDR3 coding sequence is TGTGCCATCAGTGGATACAGGGGGTCCTACGAGCAGTACTTC.

This clone appeared many times. The gene calls are TRBV19 and TRBJ1-1; the D is unclear. CDR1 and CDR2 (germline): LNHDA, SQIVND (reference sequence). This CDR3 comprises 16 residues. The ends were cut back, 3 bases at V and 0 bases at J, with 14 bases in the middle. The DNA for the CDR3 is TGTGCCAGTAGTATGAGGGAAGGGTCAATGAACACTGAAGCTTTCTTT. Protein product: CASSMREGSMNTEAFF.

The chain has TRBV19 and TRBJ2-7, with TRBD1 matching over 10 bases. The V and J ends lost 3 bases and 5 bases, in that order; junction bases with no gene match: 1. The CDR3 loop spans 13 amino acids. Germline V gives CDR1 LNHDA, CDR2 SQIVND (reference sequence). This CDR3 is CASSIGTGDEQYF. The DNA for the CDR3 is TGTGCCAGTAGTATTGGGACAGGGGACGAGCAGTACTTC.

The CDR3 coding sequence is TGTGCCAGCAGCTCCGGAGGCGCGGCAAGCTCCTACAATGAGCAGTTCTTC. It yields the protein CASSSGGAASSYNEQFF. The chain combines TRBV5-4 with TRBJ2-1; tentative D call: TRBD2 (5 bases). This CDR3 has 17 residues. The V and J ends lost 3 bases and 0 bases respectively, with 16 bases between them. Germline assignment: CDR1 SGHNT and CDR2 YYREEE (reference sequence).

The gene calls are TRBV15 and TRBJ2-2; 16 bases map to TRBD2. The CDR3 consists of 20 residues. J gave up 4 bases and V 1 base, and 9 bases lay outside the gene matches. Germline V lookup: CDR1 LNHNV, CDR2 YYDKDF (reference sequence). The CDR3 spells CATSRARGTSGGEGTGELFF. CDR3 coding DNA: TGTGCCACCAGCAGAGCACGGGGGACTAGCGGGGGGGAGGGCACCGGGGAGCTGTTTTTT.

The table lists this clone with a few counts. The chain carries TRBV21-1 and TRBJ2-6; the D call of TRBD1 is as the table states it, not checked on the DNA. TRBV21-1 is a recognized pseudogene. The CDR3 has 15 residues. The CDR3, as DNA: TGTGCCAGCAGCAAACAGAACTCTGGGGCCAACGTCCTGACTTTC. It encodes CASSKQNSGANVLTF.

In this sample, this clone turned up once. V is TRBV9 and J is TRBJ2-7; 8 bases are a match to TRBD1. The germline V gene has CDR1 SGDLS and CDR2 YYNGEE. The J segment lost 3 bases and the V segment lost 0 bases, leaving 8 bases of the junction unmatched. The CDR3 spans 16 residues. For the CDR3, the DNA is TGTGCCAGCAGCGTAGCGATTGGACAGGGACTCTACGAGCAGTACTTC. Protein product: CASSVAIGQGLYEQYF.

DNA for the CDR3: TGTGCCAGCAGCCTCTATTTCGGAGAGACCCAGTACTTC. As protein: CASSLYFGETQYF. The chain links TRBV5-5 to TRBJ2-5; D uncertain. Trimming cost V 4 bases and J 4 bases, with 11 bases left between them. The CDR3 totals 13 residues. Germline V gene data show CDR1 as SGHKS and CDR2 as YYEKEE (reference sequence).

The chain combines TRBV5-4 with TRBJ2-3; 8 nucleotides agree with TRBD2. This CDR3 region has 16 residues. Germline V CDR1 and CDR2: SGHNT, YYREEE (reference sequence). The ends lost 5 bases at V and 4 bases at J; junction bases unmatched: 12. CDR3 in amino acids: CASRNGGRGAADTQYF. Here the CDR3 DNA reads TGTGCCAGCAGGAATGGAGGGCGGGGGGCAGCAGATACGCAGTATTTT.

The rearrangement joins TRBV15 to TRBJ1-2; possibly TRBD1 for D (6 bases). CDR1 and CDR2 from the germline V gene are LNHNV and YYDKDF (reference sequence). The CDR3 sequence is 12 residues long. The V end lost 2 bases, the J end lost 8 bases, and 9 bases lay between the germline ends. CDR3 sequence: CATSRPQGGYTF. CDR3 DNA sequence: TGTGCCACCAGCAGACCACAGGGCGGCTACACCTTC.

About this clone itself: The junction departs from the called germline gene at one end, perhaps through a read error. The chain joins TRBV7-7 to TRBJ2-2; 11 bases line up with TRBD1. This CDR3 is built from 17 residues. Germline V gives CDR1 SSHAT, CDR2 FNYEAQ (reference sequence). This chain's CDR3 is CASSPSPGQGVHGELFF. CDR3 in DNA: TGTGCTAGCAGCCCTTCCCCGGGACAGGGGGTTCACGGGGAGCTGTTTTTT.

The rearrangement links TRBV7-9 to TRBJ2-5; tentatively, D is TRBD2 (7 bases). The CDR3 is 13 residues long. The V gene lost 7 bases and the J gene lost 4 bases, with 13 bases spanning the gap. Per the germline V gene, CDR1 is SEHNR and CDR2 is FQNEAQ (reference sequence). The CDR3 region has the DNA TGTGCCAGCACCAACGGGGGGCGAGAGACCCAGTACTTC. This encodes CASTNGGRETQYF.

The gene calls are TRBV19 and TRBJ2-1; 8 positions agree with TRBD2. This CDR3 region has 16 residues. Losses at the gene ends were 0 bases for V and 4 bases for J; bases not matched to a gene: 5. Germline assignment: CDR1 LNHDA and CDR2 SQIVND (reference sequence). CDR3 nucleotides: TGTGCCAGTAGTATAGATCGGGGCGGGGGGTACAATGAGCAGTTCTTC. Translated: CASSIDRGGGYNEQFF.

This chain connects TRBV19 to TRBJ2-1; D gene unclear. V lost 5 bases, J lost 5 bases, and 13 bases lay in between. Germline V gives CDR1 LNHDA, CDR2 SQIVND (reference sequence). This CDR3 is built from 14 residues. CDR3 loop: CASSPSVDNNEQFF. Written as DNA, the CDR3 is TGTGCCAGTAGTCCATCGGTCGATAACAATGAGCAGTTCTTC.

This clone was seen only once. The V and J genes are TRBV5-4 and TRBJ2-5; perhaps TRBD1 as D (7 bases). There are 14 residues in the CDR3. CDR1 is SGHNT, CDR2 YYREEE, per germline (reference sequence). V was trimmed by 4 bases and J by 2 bases, leaving 12 bases between them. CDR3 sequence reads: CASSGGGQQETQYF. CDR3 nucleotides: TGTGCCAGCAGCGGAGGGGGACAGCAAGAGACCCAGTACTTC.

The genes are TRBV9 and TRBJ1-5; TRBD1 might be the D (5 bases). The CDR3 extends over 14 amino acids. Trimming stripped 3 bases from V and 6 bases from J, with 13 bases between. CDR1 SGDLS and CDR2 YYNGEE come from the germline V gene. CDR3 amino acids: CASSGTGSFQPQHF. The CDR3 nucleotides read TGTGCCAGCAGCGGAACAGGATCGTTTCAGCCCCAGCATTTT.

This sequence joins TRBV5-6 and TRBJ2-7; TRBD1 might be the D (5 bases). The CDR3 spans 16 residues. From germline, CDR1 is SGHDT and CDR2 YYEEEE. V was shortened by 6 bases and J by 7 bases, with 26 bases between the two germline ends. The CDR3 region is CASTEADRGLLMEQYF. The CDR3 region has the DNA TGTGCCAGCACCGAAGCCGATAGGGGCCTCTTAATGGAGCAGTACTTC.

The V and J genes are TRBV5-1 and TRBJ2-1; 8 positions match TRBD2. CDR3 length: 17 amino acids. CDR1 SGHRS and CDR2 YFSETQ come from the germline V gene. V lost 1 base to trimming and J lost 7 bases; unmatched junction nucleotides: 13. The CDR3 DNA follows: TGCGCCAGCAGCTTGTCTCTGCGGGGGGCTAACGGGAATGAGCAGTTCTTC. Translation: CASSLSLRGANGNEQFF.

The chain links TRBV2 to TRBJ2-5; 8 nucleotides agree with TRBD1. V was clipped by 5 bases and J by 7 bases; unmatched bases: 6. This CDR3 is built from 13 residues. From germline, CDR1 is SNHLY and CDR2 FYNNEI. CDR3 region: CASSSQGEGTQYF. The CDR3, as DNA: TGTGCCAGCAGTTCACAGGGGGAAGGGACCCAGTACTTC.

This clone was detected only a few times. This chain connects TRBV6-5 to TRBJ2-7, with a possible D match to TRBD1 (5 bases). The CDR3 is 13 residues long. The V gene lost 4 bases and the J gene lost 2 bases, with 9 bases spanning the gap. Germline loops: CDR1 MNHEY, CDR2 SVGAGI. CDR3 nucleotides: TGTGCCAGCAGTTCAGGGCCTACCTACGAGCAGTACTTC. Protein sequence: CASSSGPTYEQYF.

The V call is TRBV5-1, the J call TRBJ2-1, with TRBD2 identical over 11 bases. The J segment lost 3 bases and the V segment lost 4 bases, leaving 6 bases of the junction unmatched. Germline CDR1 is SGHRS and CDR2 is YFSETQ. This CDR3 has 16 amino acids. The CDR3, as DNA: TGCGCCAGCAGCGTGCGACTAGCGGGGAGCTACAATGAGCAGTTCTTC. Encoded protein: CASSVRLAGSYNEQFF.

This chain connects TRBV28 to TRBJ2-3; the D is unclear. V was pared by 6 bases and J by 6 bases, with 10 bases between. CDR1 MDHEN and CDR2 SYDVKM come from the germline V gene. The CDR3 totals 12 residues. The CDR3 region has the DNA TGTGCCAGCAGCCAGAGGTGGGATACGCAGTATTTT. It encodes CASSQRWDTQYF.

The table lists this clone with a few counts. The V call is TRBV4-1, the J call TRBJ1-1; TRBD1 might be the D (5 bases). Between the trimmed V and J ends, which lost 4 bases and 10 bases, there was a span of 19 bases. The CDR3 spans 14 residues. CDR1 is MGHRA and CDR2 is YSYEKL in the germline V gene. The CDR3 DNA reads TGCGCCAGCAGCCCCAAGGAAACCCAGGGTCGAGCTTTCTTT. Amino acids: CASSPKETQGRAFF.

V and J are TRBV6-4 and TRBJ2-1, with 10 bases fitting TRBD2. CDR1 and CDR2 from the germline V gene are MRHNA and SNTAGT. V shed 3 bases and J 6 bases; nucleotides not matched to a gene: 2. The CDR3 has 14 amino acids. The CDR3 loop reads CASSETSGANEQFF. The CDR3 DNA sequence: TGTGCCAGCAGTGAAACTAGCGGGGCCAATGAGCAGTTCTTC.

The chain recombines TRBV29-1 with TRBJ2-3, with 13 bases that match TRBD2. The CDR3 is made up of 14 amino acids. The germline gives CDR1 SQVTM, CDR2 ANQGSEA. The V and J ends lost 4 bases and 6 bases, in that order; junction bases with no gene match: 4. CDR3 DNA: TGCAGCGTTGGAACTAGCGGGGGGGTGGATACGCAGTATTTT. It codes for CSVGTSGGVDTQYF.

The V call is TRBV10-2, the J call TRBJ2-7, with a possible D match to TRBD1 (5 bases). The V end lost 2 bases, the J end lost 7 bases, and 15 bases lay between the germline ends. This CDR3 comprises 14 residues. Per germline, CDR1 WSHSY and CDR2 SAAADI. CDR3 nucleotide sequence: TGCGCCAGCAGTGAGGGGGCGTTCGCGGAAGAGCAGTACTTC. Translated: CASSEGAFAEEQYF.

The CDR3 loop reads CASSSTSGGVREQYF. The CDR3 coding sequence is TGCGCCAGCAGCTCCACTAGCGGGGGGGTGAGGGAGCAGTACTTC. The V call is TRBV5-1, the J call TRBJ2-7; 13 positions match TRBD2. V was clipped by 3 bases and J by 7 bases; unmatched bases: 7. Per the germline V gene, CDR1 is SGHRS and CDR2 is YFSETQ. CDR3 length: 15 residues.

This clone has a handful of counts. The gene calls are TRBV5-6 and TRBJ2-2; 12 nucleotides match TRBD2. Looked up from germline, CDR1 is SGHDT and CDR2 is YYEEEE. The CDR3 is made up of 16 amino acids. Germline trimming cut 4 bases from V and 4 bases from J; bases unmatched to any gene: 5. The CDR3 loop is CASSAGLAGITGELFF. The CDR3 DNA is TGTGCCAGCAGCGCAGGACTAGCGGGGATCACCGGGGAGCTGTTTTTT.